The 25 T cell receptor beta chains given below trace back to one sample, sequenced in a study of blood T cell repertoires in COVID-19. The table came from immunoSEQ multiplex PCR; TCRdb's copy has only in-frame clones and leaves some out. The profile covers over 450,000 clones, with 89% appearing a single time and roughly 1% taken by the ten largest. Material for sequencing was peripheral blood. Source of these receptors: a man between 18 and 35 years old with COVID-19, enrolled during active disease.

This clone has a single count. The rearrangement joins TRBV5-1 to TRBJ1-5; TRBD1 matches at 7 bases. The CDR3 has 15 amino acids. The ends lost 3 bases at V and 6 bases at J; junction bases unmatched: 9. Germline CDR1 SGHRS, CDR2 YFSETQ. CDR3 in amino acids: CASSSTGQQGQPQHF. CDR3 nucleotides: TGCGCCAGCAGCTCGACGGGACAGCAGGGTCAGCCCCAGCATTTT.

V gene TRBV27 combines with J gene TRBJ1-4; 7 bases map to TRBD1. The CDR3 runs to 13 residues. Germline CDR1 and CDR2: MNHEY and SMNVEV (reference sequence). The ends lost 8 bases at V and 3 bases at J; junction bases unmatched: 3. CDR3 sequence: CASRTGPNEKLFF. The CDR3 nucleotides read TGTGCCAGCCGGACAGGCCCTAATGAAAAACTGTTTTTT.

The chain carries TRBV4-1 and TRBJ1-2, with D maybe TRBD1 (5 bases). The CDR3 is made up of 14 amino acids. Trimming cost V 3 bases and J 6 bases, with 14 bases left between them. Germline V CDR1 and CDR2: MGHRA, YSYEKL. The CDR3 loop reads CASSHHSSRDGYTF. CDR3 bases: TGCGCCAGCAGCCATCATTCGTCCAGGGATGGCTACACCTTC.

This chain uses TRBV4-2 with TRBJ1-6; D is uncertain. The CDR3 contains 16 residues. V gave up 0 bases and J gave up 2 bases, with 8 bases separating them. Looked up from germline, CDR1 is LGHNA and CDR2 is YNFKEQ. In DNA, the CDR3 is TGTGCCAGCAGCCAAGATTCGGGGACCTATAATTCACCCCTCCACTTT. Translation gives CASSQDSGTYNSPLHF.

The chain's CDR3 is CASMRTYGNTIYF. In DNA, the CDR3 is TGTGCCAGCATGAGGACTTATGGAAACACCATATATTTT. The chain has TRBV6-5 and TRBJ1-3; D gene ambiguous. Between the trimmed V and J ends, which lost 7 bases and 3 bases, there was a span of 10 bases. Looked up from germline, CDR1 is MNHEY and CDR2 is SVGAGI. This CDR3 has 13 amino acids.

The genes are TRBV28 and TRBJ1-2; TRBD1 aligns across 9 bases. Germline values: CDR1 MDHEN, CDR2 SYDVKM. This CDR3 spans 13 amino acids. The V segment lost 6 bases and the J segment 7 bases; nucleotides outside the gene matches: 6. This CDR3 reads CASRTQGAGGYTF. CDR3 DNA sequence: TGTGCCAGCAGGACACAGGGGGCCGGTGGCTACACCTTC.

The chain is built from TRBV4-1 and TRBJ1-1; D ambiguous. Germline CDR1 and CDR2: MGHRA and YSYEKL. The CDR3 extends over 13 amino acids. Trimming took off 3 bases at V and 11 bases at J, with 16 bases between the two ends. DNA of the CDR3: TGCGCCAGCAGCCAGATTGACGGGGAATATGCTTTCTTT. It specifies CASSQIDGEYAFF.

The count of this clone is one. The rearrangement links TRBV5-1 to TRBJ2-5, with 9 bases fitting TRBD1. Trimming removed 0 bases from V and 1 base from J; junction bases left unmatched: 4. CDR1 is SGHRS, CDR2 YFSETQ, per germline. CDR3 length: 16 amino acids. The CDR3 sequence is CASSLDPTGGQETQYF. CDR3 DNA sequence: TGCGCCAGCAGCTTGGATCCGACAGGGGGCCAAGAGACCCAGTACTTC.

The rearrangement joins TRBV11-2 to TRBJ2-5; D unresolved. The CDR3 totals 11 residues. Germline V gene sequence: CDR1 SGHAT, CDR2 FQNNGV. V lost 7 bases, J lost 3 bases, and 6 bases lay in between. CDR3 DNA sequence: TGTGCCAGCACCTCCGAAGAGACCCAGTACTTC. It specifies CASTSEETQYF.

The chain combines TRBV2 with TRBJ1-3; 7 positions match TRBD1. The ends lost 8 bases at V and 2 bases at J; junction bases unmatched: 15. The germline V gene encodes CDR1 SNHLY and CDR2 FYNNEI. This CDR3 has 17 residues. The CDR3 reads CASDIRQGVVAGNTIYF. The CDR3 nucleotides read TGTGCCAGCGATATTAGACAGGGAGTTGTGGCTGGAAACACCATATATTTT.

The chain is built from TRBV7-6 and TRBJ2-3; the match to TRBD2 covers 10 bases. This CDR3 has 16 amino acids. Losses at the gene ends were 2 bases for V and 6 bases for J; bases not matched to a gene: 8. CDR1 SGHVS and CDR2 FNYEAQ come from the germline V gene. CDR3 in amino acids: CASSLLASGGMDTQYF. CDR3 nucleotides: TGTGCCAGCAGCTTATTGGCTAGCGGGGGTATGGATACGCAGTATTTT.

The chain's CDR3 is CASKGAPSYEQYF. CDR3 coding DNA: TGTGCCAGTAAAGGAGCCCCCAGCTACGAGCAGTACTTC. The genes are TRBV6-4 and TRBJ2-7; the D is unclear. Trimming cost V 9 bases and J 3 bases, with 15 bases left between them. CDR3 length equals 13 residues. Germline V lookup: CDR1 MRHNA, CDR2 SNTAGT.

The sample holds one count of this clone. This chain uses TRBV24-1 with TRBJ2-5; D is possibly TRBD2 (6 bases). CDR1 and CDR2 from the germline V gene are KGHDR and SFDVKD. V was cut by 4 bases and J by 3 bases, with 14 bases left in between. This CDR3 is built from 15 residues. CDR3 sequence: CATSEPGGEEETQYF. The DNA for the CDR3 is TGTGCCACCAGTGAACCCGGGGGTGAGGAAGAGACCCAGTACTTC.

V gene TRBV29-1 combines with J gene TRBJ2-1; tentatively, D is TRBD2 (7 bases). V lost 4 bases and J 9 bases, leaving 13 bases between the germline ends. Germline V gene sequence: CDR1 SQVTM, CDR2 ANQGSEA. The CDR3 spans 12 residues. DNA for the CDR3: TGCAGCGTTGTCAGCGGGACAAGTGAGCAGTTCTTC. This sequence encodes CSVVSGTSEQFF.

The chain has TRBV4-1 and TRBJ2-7, with 7 bases identical to TRBD1. The CDR3 consists of 15 residues. Unmatched junction bases numbered 4, after V lost 1 base and J lost 1 base. Germline CDR1 and CDR2: MGHRA and YSYEKL. CDR3 region: CASSQGTGPSYEQYF. For the CDR3, the DNA is TGCGCCAGCAGCCAAGGGACAGGACCGTCCTACGAGCAGTACTTC.

J is TRBJ2-3 and V is TRBV5-8, with unresolved D. CDR3 size: 11 residues. Trimming removed 1 base at V and 9 bases at J, with 6 bases between. Germline V gives CDR1 SGHTS, CDR2 YDEGEE. CDR3 DNA: TGTGCCAGCAGCTTGAGTAGCACGCAGTATTTT. Amino acid sequence: CASSLSSTQYF. The whole variable domain, remainder taken from reference TRBV5-8 and TRBJ2-3, is EAGVTQSPTHLIKTRGQQATLRCSPISGHTSVYWYQQALGLGLQFLLWYDEGEERNRGNFPPRFSGRQFPNYSSELNVNALELEDSALYLCASSLSSTQYFGPGTRLTVL.

The chain combines TRBV7-8 with TRBJ1-6; 8 nucleotides line up with TRBD1. Losses at the gene ends were 5 bases for V and 7 bases for J; bases not matched to a gene: 7. Germline CDR1 is SGHVS and CDR2 is FQNEAQ. The CDR3 spans 15 residues. Written as DNA, the CDR3 is TGTGCCAGCAGCACGCGGACAGGGTCAAATTCACCCCTCCACTTT. Translated: CASSTRTGSNSPLHF.

The chain links TRBV10-2 to TRBJ2-7; TRBD1 aligns across 10 bases. The CDR3 length is 14 residues. Germline CDR1 WSHSY, CDR2 SAAADI. Trimming cost V 8 bases and J 5 bases; bases outside gene matches: 9. As DNA, the CDR3 is TGCGCCAGCGCTGCCGGGACAGGGGTCCACGAGCAGTACTTC. Protein: CASAAGTGVHEQYF.

This clone showed up just once. This rearrangement joins TRBV19 to TRBJ1-1; D not resolved. This CDR3 comprises 12 residues. V was cut by 5 bases and J by 4 bases, with 8 bases left in between. Per the germline V gene, CDR1 is LNHDA and CDR2 is SQIVND (reference sequence). CDR3 in DNA: TGTGCCAGTAGTTTCAGTGGCACTGAAGCTTTCTTT. Translating it yields CASSFSGTEAFF.

The chain is built from TRBV30 and TRBJ1-3; perhaps TRBD1 as D (5 bases). The CDR3 loop spans 14 amino acids. Germline V lookup: CDR1 GTSNPN, CDR2 SVGIG (reference sequence). Trimming removed 1 base at V and 3 bases at J, with 10 bases between. The CDR3 loop reads CAWSGGAGGNTIYF. As DNA, the CDR3 is TGTGCCTGGAGTGGCGGGGCAGGTGGAAACACCATATATTTT.

The rearrangement uses TRBV12-5 and TRBJ2-3, with 10 positions matching TRBD2. The junction had 7 bases not matched to a gene; V was cut back by 4 bases and J by 6 bases. The CDR3 is 15 residues long. Looked up from germline, CDR1 is LGHNT and CDR2 is FRNRAP. This CDR3 is CASGWSSGGADTQYF. Here the CDR3 DNA reads TGTGCTAGTGGTTGGTCTAGCGGGGGTGCTGATACGCAGTATTTT.

The chain combines TRBV3-1 (or the pseudogene TRBV3-2) with TRBJ2-1; a weak D match, TRBD1 (6 bases). CDR1 is LGHDT and CDR2 is YNNKEL in the germline V gene (reference sequence). The CDR3 runs 15 residues. Trimming removed 0 bases from V and 8 bases from J, with 14 bases in between. DNA of the CDR3: TGTGCCAGCAGCCAAGAGAACAGGGCTATCGATGAGCAGTTCTTC. It is translated as CASSQENRAIDEQFF.

The chain couples TRBV12-3 or TRBV12-4 to TRBJ2-5; D is uncertain. V was pared by 7 bases and J by 4 bases, with 13 bases between. The CDR3 runs 13 residues. CDR3 loop: CASTQSDLETQYF. For the CDR3, the DNA is TGTGCCAGCACCCAGAGCGATCTAGAGACCCAGTACTTC.

This chain links TRBV7-9 with TRBJ2-7; TRBD2 matches at 8 bases. After removal of 1 base from V and 6 bases from J, the junction contained 8 bases not matched to a gene. The CDR3 is 15 amino acids. Looked up from germline, CDR1 is SEHNR and CDR2 is FQNEAQ (reference sequence). CDR3 in amino acids: CASSLGIGLASEQYF. In DNA, the CDR3 is TGTGCCAGCAGCTTAGGAATAGGACTAGCTTCCGAGCAGTACTTC.

The rearrangement joins TRBV14 to TRBJ2-7, with D perhaps TRBD2 (5 bases). Deletions cut 5 bases from V and 6 bases from J, with 14 bases between. The CDR3 has 13 residues. Germline V gene data show CDR1 as SGHDN and CDR2 as FVKESK. This CDR3 reads CASSSGLEGEQYF. DNA for the CDR3: TGTGCCAGCAGCAGCGGCCTTGAGGGCGAGCAGTACTTC.